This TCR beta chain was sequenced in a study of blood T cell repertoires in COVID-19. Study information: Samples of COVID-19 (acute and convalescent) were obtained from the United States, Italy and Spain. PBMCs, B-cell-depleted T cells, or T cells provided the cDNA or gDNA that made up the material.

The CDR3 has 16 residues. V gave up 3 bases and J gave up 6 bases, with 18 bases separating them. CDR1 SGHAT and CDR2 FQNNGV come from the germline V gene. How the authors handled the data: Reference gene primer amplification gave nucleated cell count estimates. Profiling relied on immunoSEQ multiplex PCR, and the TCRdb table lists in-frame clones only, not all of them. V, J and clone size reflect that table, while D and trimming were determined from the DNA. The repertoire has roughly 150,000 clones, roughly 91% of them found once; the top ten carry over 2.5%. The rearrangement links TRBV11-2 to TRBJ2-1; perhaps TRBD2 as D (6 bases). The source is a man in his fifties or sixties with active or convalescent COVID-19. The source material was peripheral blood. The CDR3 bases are TGTGCCAGCAGCTTCCTTTTGGGCGGGATTGGCAATGAGCAGTTCTTC. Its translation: CASSFLLGGIGNEQFF.